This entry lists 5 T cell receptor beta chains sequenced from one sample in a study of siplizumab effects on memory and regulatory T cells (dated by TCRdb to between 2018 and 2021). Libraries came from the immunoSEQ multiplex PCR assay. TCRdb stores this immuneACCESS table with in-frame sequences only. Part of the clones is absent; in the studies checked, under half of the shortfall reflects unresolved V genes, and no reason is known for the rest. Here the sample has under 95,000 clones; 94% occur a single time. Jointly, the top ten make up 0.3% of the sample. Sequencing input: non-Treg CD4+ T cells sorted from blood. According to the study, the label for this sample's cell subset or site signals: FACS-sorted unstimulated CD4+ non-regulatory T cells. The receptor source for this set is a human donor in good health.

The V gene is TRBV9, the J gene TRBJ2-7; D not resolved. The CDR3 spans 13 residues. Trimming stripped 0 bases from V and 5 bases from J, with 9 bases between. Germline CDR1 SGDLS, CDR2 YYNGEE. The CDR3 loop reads CASSVGLINEQYF. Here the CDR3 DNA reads TGTGCCAGCAGCGTAGGGCTGATCAACGAGCAGTACTTC.

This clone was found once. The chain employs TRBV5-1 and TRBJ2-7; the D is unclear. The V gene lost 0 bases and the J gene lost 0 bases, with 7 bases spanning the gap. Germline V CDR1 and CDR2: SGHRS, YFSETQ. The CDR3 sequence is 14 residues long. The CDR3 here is CASSLESNSYEQYF. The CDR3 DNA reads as TGCGCCAGCAGCTTGGAGTCTAACTCCTACGAGCAGTACTTC.

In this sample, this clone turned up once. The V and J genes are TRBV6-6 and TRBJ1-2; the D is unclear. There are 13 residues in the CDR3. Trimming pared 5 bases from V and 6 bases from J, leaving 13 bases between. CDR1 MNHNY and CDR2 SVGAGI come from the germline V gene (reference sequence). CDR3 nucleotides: TGTGCCAGCAGTGCACCGGGCGTCGATGGCTACACCTTC. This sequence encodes CASSAPGVDGYTF.

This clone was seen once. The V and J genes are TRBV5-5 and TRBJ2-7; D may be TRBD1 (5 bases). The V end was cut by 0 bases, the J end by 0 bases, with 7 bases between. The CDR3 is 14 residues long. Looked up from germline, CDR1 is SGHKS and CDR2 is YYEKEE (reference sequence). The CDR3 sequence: CASSLVGRSYEQYF. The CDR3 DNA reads TGTGCCAGCAGCTTGGTGGGGCGCTCCTACGAGCAGTACTTC.

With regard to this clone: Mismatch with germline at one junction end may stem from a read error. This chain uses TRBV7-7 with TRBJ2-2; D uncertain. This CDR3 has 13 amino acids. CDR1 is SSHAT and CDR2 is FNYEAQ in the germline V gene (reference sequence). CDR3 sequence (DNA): TGTGCTAGCAGCCCCTCGAACACCGGGGAGCTGTTTTTT. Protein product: CASSPSNTGELFF.